A selection of T cell receptor beta chains follows, all from one sample in a study of Ad26.COV2.S vaccination and SARS-CoV-2 variants. The table came from immunoSEQ multiplex PCR; TCRdb's copy has only in-frame clones and leaves some out. Here the sample spans 300,000 to 400,000 clones, 75% to 90% being singletons. The sample here was peripheral blood, taken in a trial of Ad26.COV2.S vaccine versus placebo. The source is a person between 18 and 60 years old who received the Ad26.COV2.S COVID-19 vaccine or a placebo. Each CDR3 is given without its conserved first and last residue. Rows may omit the clone size; those that give it use once, few, many or a size class.

v_call clone_size cdr3_aa
TRBV7-9 . ASSEKTGLDYGYT
TRBV28 . ASSPLAWRNEQF
TRBV10-3 . AISEIGDRGYEQY
TRBV29-1 . SVGTGDRNQPQH
TRBV25-1 . ASRLGTVTEAF
TRBV28 . ASSPEDRGAFQPQH
TRBV7-9 . ASSLRTYEQY
TRBV5-6 . ASSPGTDTQY
TRBV5-1 . ASSGDREGVNEQY
TRBV7-9 . ASSTHGYEQY
TRBV11-2 many ASSPRLAGGRYNEQF
TRBV5-1 . ASSSRTGGVGNYGYT
TRBV16 . ASSQLVGNYEQY
TRBV3-1/TRBV3-2 . ASSRKEGIEAF
TRBV7-2 . ASSLGPRANTEAF
TRBV27 . ASSALRDTKNIQY
TRBV19 . ASGRPQETQY
TRBV25-1 . ASSVQGFGIETQY
TRBV5-4 . ASSSRTSGDTQY
TRBV6-1 . ASSEGGTGGYEQY
TRBV15 . ATSRGGLAEIAKNIQY
TRBV30 . AFTPRATPTDTQY
TRBV5-1 . ASAHANRYTDTQY
TRBV25-1 . ASSAFSGGNSPLH
TRBV7-2 . ASSRGGTSYEQY
TRBV30 . AWRTPGGNTQY